Shown below are 7 T cell receptor beta chains from a single sample sequenced in a study of OX40 agonist ivuxolimab in advanced cancers. The protocol used for the library was the immunoSEQ multiplex PCR assay. TCRdb's version of the immuneACCESS table is confined to in-frame rearrangements and falls short of the full clone set. An unresolved V gene accounts for under half of the shortfall where checked; the remainder is of unknown origin. This sample comprises over 25,000 clones, more than 75% of them detected only once. The top ten constitute around 15% of the sample. The sequenced sample was CD4+ or CD8+ T cells sorted from blood, obtained in a trial of the OX40 agonist ivuxolimab. These receptors originate from an adult with an advanced solid tumor such as melanoma, head and neck, liver or kidney cancer.

By share, this clone counts as medium-sized (0.01 to 0.1%). V usage is TRBV28 and J usage is TRBJ1-4; D gene uncertain. The V end was cut by 7 bases, the J end by 5 bases, with 14 bases between. Germline loops: CDR1 MDHEN, CDR2 SYDVKM. The CDR3 is made up of 14 amino acids. CDR3 in amino acids: CASTPGFLNEKLFF. DNA for the CDR3: TGTGCCAGCACCCCCGGCTTCCTAAATGAAAAACTGTTTTTT. The variable domain in full, with the rest retrieved from reference TRBV28 and TRBJ1-4, is DVKVTQSSRYLVKRTGEKVFLECVQDMDHENMFWYRQDPGLGLRLIYFSYDVKMKEKGDIPEGYSVSREKKERFSLILESASTNQTSMYLCASTPGFLNEKLFFGSGTQLSVL.

The rearrangement links TRBV19 to TRBJ2-1, with 8 positions matching TRBD2. This CDR3 comprises 15 residues. Germline CDR1 reads LNHDA; CDR2 reads SQIVND (reference sequence). V lost 1 base to trimming and J lost 5 bases; unmatched junction nucleotides: 4. The CDR3 is CASSIVGGADNEQFF. CDR3 in DNA: TGTGCCAGTAGTATAGTCGGGGGGGCCGACAATGAGCAGTTCTTC. Full variable domain (outside the CDR3, taken from reference TRBV19 and TRBJ2-1): DGGITQSPKYLFRKEGQNVTLSCEQNLNHDAMYWYRQDPGQGLRLIYYSQIVNDFQKGDIAEGYSVSREKKESFPLTVTSAQKNPTAFYLCASSIVGGADNEQFFGPGTRLTVL.

The chain recombines TRBV9 with TRBJ2-2, with 11 bases aligning to TRBD1. Trimming cost V 3 bases and J 5 bases; bases outside gene matches: 6. This CDR3 spans 16 amino acids. Germline CDR1 and CDR2: SGDLS and YYNGEE. CDR3 sequence (DNA): TGTGCCAGCAGCGGTCTCGGGACAGGGGGGACCGGGGAGCTGTTTTTT. This translates into CASSGLGTGGTGELFF.

This clone was seen more than once but under ten times. The chain is built from TRBV20-1 and TRBJ2-5; tentative D call: TRBD1 (6 bases). V was trimmed by 6 bases and J by 7 bases, leaving 12 bases between them. Germline lookup yields CDR1 DFQATT and CDR2 SNEGSKA (reference sequence). This CDR3 is built from 11 residues. The CDR3: CSAGTPGTQYF. As DNA, the CDR3 is TGCAGTGCCGGGACACCCGGGACCCAGTACTTC.

The genes are TRBV6-5 and TRBJ1-1; a possible D gene is TRBD1 (5 bases). From germline, CDR1 is MNHEY and CDR2 SVGAGI. The CDR3 has 14 amino acids. Trimming pared 1 base from V and 1 base from J, leaving 7 bases between. The CDR3 DNA reads as TGTGCCAGCAGTTACTTCGGGACGAACACTGAAGCTTTCTTT. Translation: CASSYFGTNTEAFF.

The chain uses TRBV9 and TRBJ2-1; a possible D gene is TRBD2 (5 bases). Trimming shortened V by 0 bases and J by 7 bases, and 8 bases separated the two germline ends. The CDR3 covers 13 residues. The germline gives CDR1 SGDLS, CDR2 YYNGEE. The CDR3 here is CASSVGGENEQFF. In DNA, the CDR3 is TGTGCCAGCAGCGTAGGGGGAGAGAATGAGCAGTTCTTC.

The DNA of the CDR3 is TGTGCCAGAAGCTCCCGCAATGAGCAGTTCTTC. It translates to CARSSRNEQFF. This chain joins TRBV7-5 and TRBJ2-1; the DNA was not used to check the table's D call, TRBD2. TRBV7-5 is recorded as a pseudogene. The length of the CDR3 is 11 residues.